These 4 T cell receptor beta chains originate from one sample sequenced in a study of control samples from healthy donors and cancer patients. Libraries were prepared by immunoSEQ multiplex PCR; TCRdb keeps only in-frame clonotypes and omits some of them. This table has more than 25,000 clones, approximately 90% appearing once. The specimen was formalin-fixed, paraffin-embedded tissue. These receptors originate from a female donor with melanoma.

This chain links TRBV9 with TRBJ1-2; D is perhaps TRBD1 (5 bases). Germline CDR1 and CDR2: SGDLS and YYNGEE. This CDR3 spans 14 amino acids. V was trimmed by 0 bases and J by 8 bases, leaving 14 bases between them. As DNA, the CDR3 is TGTGCCAGCAGCGTAGCAAGCAGGGTCGGGGGCTACACCTTC. Translated, it gives CASSVASRVGGYTF.

For this clone: Other DNA sequences of this sample code for an identical CDR3. The chain has TRBV5-4 and TRBJ2-7; weak D call: TRBD1 (6 bases). In germline, CDR1 is SGHNT, CDR2 YYREEE (reference sequence). This CDR3 has 13 amino acids. V lost 9 bases and J lost 0, with 13 bases in between. The CDR3 nucleotides are TGTGCCACCCCCCGACAGGCCTCCTACGAGCAGTACTTC. Its translation: CATPRQASYEQYF. Drawing the rest from reference TRBV5-4 and TRBJ2-7, the complete variable domain is ETGVTQSPTHLIKTRGQQVTLRCSSQSGHNTVSWYQQALGQGPQFIFQYYREEENGRGNFPPRFSGLQFPNYSSELNVNALELDDSALYLCATPRQASYEQYFGPGTRLTVT.

The chain recombines TRBV3-1 (or the pseudogene TRBV3-2) with TRBJ2-7; tentatively, D is TRBD2 (5 bases). Germline V gene data show CDR1 as LGHDT and CDR2 as YNNKEL (reference sequence). V was trimmed by 1 base and J by 2 bases, leaving 6 bases between them. The CDR3 covers 13 residues. The CDR3 DNA sequence: TGTGCCAGCAGCCAAGTGGGAGCCTACGAGCAGTACTTC. Its translation is CASSQVGAYEQYF.

This chain links TRBV7-9 with TRBJ1-1, with D unresolved. Per germline, CDR1 SEHNR and CDR2 FQNEAQ (reference sequence). Trimming removed 1 base from V and 6 bases from J, with 9 bases in between. The CDR3 runs 13 residues. The CDR3 protein is CASSLGPVAEAFF. CDR3 nucleotides: TGTGCCAGCAGCTTAGGGCCCGTGGCTGAAGCTTTCTTT.